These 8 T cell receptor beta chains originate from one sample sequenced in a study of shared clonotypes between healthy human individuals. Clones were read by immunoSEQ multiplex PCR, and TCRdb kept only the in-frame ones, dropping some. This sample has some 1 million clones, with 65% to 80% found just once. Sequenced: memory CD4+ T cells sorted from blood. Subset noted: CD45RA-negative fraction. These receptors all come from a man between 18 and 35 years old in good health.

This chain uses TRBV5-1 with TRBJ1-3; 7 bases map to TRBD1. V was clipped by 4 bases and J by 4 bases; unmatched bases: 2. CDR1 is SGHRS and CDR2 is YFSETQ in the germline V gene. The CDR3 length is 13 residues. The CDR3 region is CASSPTGGNTIYF. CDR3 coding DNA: TGCGCCAGCAGCCCGACAGGGGGAAACACCATATATTTT.

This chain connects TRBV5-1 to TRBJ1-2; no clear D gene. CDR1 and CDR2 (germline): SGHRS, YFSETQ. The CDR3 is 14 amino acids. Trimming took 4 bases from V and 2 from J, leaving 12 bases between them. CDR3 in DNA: TGCGCCAGCAGCGCCTTAGACGGAAACTATGGCTACACCTTC. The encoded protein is CASSALDGNYGYTF.

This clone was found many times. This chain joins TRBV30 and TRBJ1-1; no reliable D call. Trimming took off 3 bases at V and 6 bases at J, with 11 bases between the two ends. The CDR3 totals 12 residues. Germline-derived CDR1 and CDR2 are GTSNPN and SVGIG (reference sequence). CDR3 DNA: TGTGCCTGGAGAGACACGGGCGCTGAAGCTTTCTTT. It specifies CAWRDTGAEAFF.

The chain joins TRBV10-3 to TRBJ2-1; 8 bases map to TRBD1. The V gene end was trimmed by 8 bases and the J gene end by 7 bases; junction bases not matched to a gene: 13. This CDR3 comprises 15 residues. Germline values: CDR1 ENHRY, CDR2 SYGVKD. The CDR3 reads CAIASGQGIKNEQFF. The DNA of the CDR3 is TGTGCCATCGCATCCGGACAGGGAATTAAGAATGAGCAGTTCTTC.

CDR3 sequence: CASSFQGRGNNEKLFF. CDR3 nucleotide sequence: TGCGCCAGCAGCTTCCAGGGTAGAGGGAATAATGAAAAACTGTTTTTT. This chain connects TRBV5-1 to TRBJ1-4; D perhaps matches TRBD1 (5 bases). Per the germline V gene, CDR1 is SGHRS and CDR2 is YFSETQ. V was pared by 2 bases and J by 4 bases, with 15 bases between. The CDR3 has 16 amino acids.

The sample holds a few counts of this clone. Here the CDR3 reads CASSLETRSTEAFF. CDR3 in DNA: TGCGCCAGCAGCTTGGAGACCAGGAGCACTGAAGCTTTCTTT. The chain combines TRBV5-1 with TRBJ1-1; D gene uncertain. Trimming took 0 bases from V and 4 from J, leaving 10 bases between them. This CDR3 has 14 amino acids. CDR1 and CDR2 (germline): SGHRS, YFSETQ.

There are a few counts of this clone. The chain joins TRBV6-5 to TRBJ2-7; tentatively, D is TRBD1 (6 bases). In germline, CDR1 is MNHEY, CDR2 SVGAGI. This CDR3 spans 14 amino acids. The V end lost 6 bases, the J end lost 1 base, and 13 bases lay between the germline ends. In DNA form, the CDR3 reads TGTGCCAGCAGCCCGGACAGCCTTTCCTACGAGCAGTACTTC. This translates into CASSPDSLSYEQYF.

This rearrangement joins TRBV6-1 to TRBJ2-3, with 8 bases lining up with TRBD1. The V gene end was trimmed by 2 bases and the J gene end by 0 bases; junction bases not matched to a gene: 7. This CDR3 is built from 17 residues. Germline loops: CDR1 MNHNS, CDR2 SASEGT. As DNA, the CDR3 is TGTGCCAGCAGTGAATACCAGGGGGCGATTAGCACAGATACGCAGTATTTT. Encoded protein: CASSEYQGAISTDTQYF.